This T cell receptor (beta chain) came from a study of CD4+ T cells in melanoma. The method was immunoSEQ multiplex PCR; TCRdb's version includes in-frame clones alone and lacks a portion of them. This sample has about 55,000 clones, with 60% to 80% found just once. As for this clone: Its antigen is unidentified.

Trimming removed 3 bases from V and 4 bases from J; junction bases left unmatched: 16. CDR1 and CDR2 (germline): MGHDK, SYGVNS. This CDR3 spans 18 amino acids. Regarding the study as a whole: In melanoma, neoantigen-specific CD4+ T cells reportedly differed in differentiation state.

V usage is TRBV25-1 and J usage is TRBJ2-3; 7 bases align to TRBD1. This TCR was sampled from a human donor with melanoma. Source material: tumor tissue. In nucleotides, the CDR3 is TGTGCCAGCAGTGATCCCGCCCAGACAGGGAATGAGGCAGATACGCAGTATTTT. Residues: CASSDPAQTGNEADTQYF.